Each of the 7 T cell receptor beta chains below was sequenced from the same sample in a study of cytomegalovirus exposure and HLA in healthy donors. Primers included in the PCR were 60 Vbeta and 13 Jbeta primers. The assay was immunoSEQ multiplex PCR, and TCRdb's table has in-frame clones only and misses some. The sample consists of around 150,000 clones, approximately 70% of them appearing once. The material sequenced was PBMCs. These receptors came from an older woman in good health and CMV-seronegative.

The chain combines TRBV7-2 with TRBJ2-4; maybe TRBD2 (5 bases). Deletions cut 2 bases from V and 0 bases from J, with 14 bases between. CDR3 length: 17 residues. Looked up from germline, CDR1 is SGHTA and CDR2 is FQGNSA. The CDR3 nucleotides are TGTGCCAGCAGCTTAAACGCGCTAGGACTAGCCAAAAACATTCAGTACTTC. Its translation is CASSLNALGLAKNIQYF.

This chain connects TRBV27 to TRBJ2-3; 7 bases align to TRBD1. Germline loops: CDR1 MNHEY, CDR2 SMNVEV (reference sequence). V lost 6 bases to trimming and J lost 1 base; unmatched junction nucleotides: 7. This CDR3 region has 15 residues. The CDR3 DNA sequence: TGTGCCAGCAGGCGCCAGGGGGTGGGCACAGATACGCAGTATTTT. As protein: CASRRQGVGTDTQYF.

V is TRBV6-6 and J is TRBJ1-2; TRBD1 might be the D (5 bases). Trimming stripped 7 bases from V and 4 bases from J, with 16 bases between. The length of the CDR3 is 14 residues. The germline gives CDR1 MNHNY, CDR2 SVGAGI (reference sequence). CDR3 sequence reads: CASTLGGGVYGYTF. The CDR3 nucleotides are TGTGCCAGCACCCTCGGGGGGGGTGTCTATGGCTACACCTTC.

This chain links TRBV5-4 with TRBJ1-2; 8 nucleotides agree with TRBD1. Losses at the gene ends were 3 bases for V and 7 bases for J; bases not matched to a gene: 5. This CDR3 has 13 amino acids. CDR1 and CDR2 from the germline V gene are SGHNT and YYREEE (reference sequence). The CDR3 reads CASSSIRGPGYTF. The CDR3 coding sequence is TGTGCCAGCAGCTCTATCAGGGGGCCTGGCTACACCTTC.

V is TRBV27 and J is TRBJ2-7, with D perhaps matching TRBD1 (6 bases). The CDR3 is 17 amino acids. Trimming cost V 7 bases and J 6 bases, with 28 bases left between them. In germline, CDR1 is MNHEY, CDR2 SMNVEV (reference sequence). CDR3 in amino acids: CASTLTMLQGMRGEQYF. CDR3 nucleotide sequence: TGTGCCAGCACCCTAACCATGCTGCAGGGGATGAGGGGCGAGCAGTACTTC.

This rearrangement joins TRBV6-1 to TRBJ2-3, with D possibly being TRBD1 (6 bases). With 3 bases removed from V and 7 bases from J, the gap between germline ends came to 11 bases. The CDR3 length is 13 residues. The V gene's germline CDR1 is MNHNS and CDR2 SASEGT. CDR3 in amino acids: CASSEGRGYTQYF. CDR3 DNA sequence: TGTGCCAGCAGTGAGGGCAGGGGCTATACGCAGTATTTT.

This clone was recorded a few times. J is TRBJ2-3 and V is TRBV7-9, with unresolved D. The CDR3 loop spans 14 amino acids. V gave up 1 base and J gave up 1 base, with 6 bases separating them. Germline values: CDR1 SEHNR, CDR2 FQNEAQ (reference sequence). CDR3 sequence: CASSLERGTDTQYF. In DNA form, the CDR3 reads TGTGCCAGCAGCTTAGAACGGGGCACAGATACGCAGTATTTT.